The T cell receptor beta chain under discussion was sequenced for a study of Ad26.COV2.S vaccination and SARS-CoV-2 variants. Study-wide context: Donor allocation was to the COV1001 Ad26.COV2.S trial arm.

The method was immunoSEQ multiplex PCR; TCRdb's version includes in-frame clones alone and lacks a portion of them. The top ten clones hold roughly 3.3% of a sample with 350,000 to 450,000 clones, about 85% of them seen once. In germline, CDR1 is MNHEY, CDR2 SMNVEV (reference sequence). The CDR3 length is 17 residues. Trimming took off 7 bases at V and 7 bases at J, with 25 bases between the two ends. Treatment here: around 19 received Ad26.COV2.S at low or high dose, single or two shots; about 5 received placebo; per-sample allocation not given. The samples were gathered on day 63 after the first injection of vaccine or placebo.

Here the sequenced sample was peripheral blood, taken in a trial of Ad26.COV2.S vaccine versus placebo. The source is a person between 18 and 60 years old who received the Ad26.COV2.S COVID-19 vaccine or a placebo. This chain joins TRBV27 and TRBJ2-2; a possible D gene is TRBD1 (5 bases). The DNA of the CDR3 is TGTGCCAGCAAAGTGGCTGGAGCAGGGCGTTCGGACGGGGAGCTGTTTTTT. Amino acids: CASKVAGAGRSDGELFF.